The rows below give T cell receptor beta chains drawn from one sample of a study of PD-L1 blockade in urothelial cancer. Sequencing was performed with immunoSEQ multiplex PCR; in TCRdb, only in-frame clones are kept and a portion is missing. The sample consists of around 100,000 clones, 90% of them appearing once. The sample was PBMCs, taken around atezolizumab (anti-PD-L1) treatment. These receptor sequences come from a man aged 55 to 70 with urothelial cancer. CDR3s include the opening cysteine and the closing phenylalanine or tryptophan. Each record gives: V gene, J gene, D gene, CDR3 DNA, CDR3 protein. A D gene is named only where the DNA matches it firmly.

>TRBV18|TRBJ1-6|.
TGTGCCAGCTCACCACTTGGGCCGGGAGATAATTCACCCCTCCACTTT
CASSPLGPGDNSPLHF
>TRBV6-5|TRBJ2-4|TRBD1
TGTGCCAGCAGTTACGATCGGGACAGGGGAAACATTCAGTACTTC
CASSYDRDRGNIQYF
>TRBV20-1|TRBJ2-7|.
TGCAGTGCGGAGGCAGGGGCCGAGCAGTACTTC
CSAEAGAEQYF
>TRBV18|TRBJ1-5|TRBD1
TGTGCCAGCTCAGAGGGACAGAATCAGCCCCAGCATTTT
CASSEGQNQPQHF
>TRBV7-8|TRBJ1-2|.
TGTGCCAGCAGCTTAGCTGGGCGGGAGAATGGCTACACCTTC
CASSLAGRENGYTF
>TRBV11-3|TRBJ2-5|TRBD2
TGTGCCAGCAGCTGGGGATTGACTAGCGGGGGCACTAAAGAGACCCAGTACTTC
CASSWGLTSGGTKETQYF
>TRBV2|TRBJ2-2|.
TGTGCCAGCAGTGGCGGGGGCAACACCGGGGAGCTGTTTTTT
CASSGGGNTGELFF
>TRBV19|TRBJ1-4|TRBD1
TGTGCCAGTAGTCCCCGGACAGGAGAGAATGAAAAACTGTTTTTT
CASSPRTGENEKLFF
>TRBV9|TRBJ2-7|.
TGTGCCAGCAGCGCGCGGGGCGAAGAGGAGCAGTACTTC
CASSARGEEEQYF
>TRBV6-6|TRBJ2-5|TRBD2
TGTGCCAGCAGACAAGGAGGACTAGCTAGAGAGACCCAGTACTTC
CASRQGGLARETQYF
>TRBV28|TRBJ1-2|.
TGTGCCAGCAGTTTACAGGAAATCGGCTACACCTTC
CASSLQEIGYTF
>TRBV6-1|TRBJ1-5|TRBD1
TGTGCCAGCAGTGAAGTCCCGGGACAGGGTGGTCAGCCCCAGCATTTT
CASSEVPGQGGQPQHF
>TRBV6-5|TRBJ2-5|TRBD2
TGTGCCAGCAGTTCGACTAGCGGGGGAGGGAAGGAGACCCAGTACTTC
CASSSTSGGGKETQYF
>TRBV2|TRBJ1-2|.
TGTGCCAGCGGTATAGGGGGATCTGGGGGCTACACCTTC
CASGIGGSGGYTF
>TRBV29-1|TRBJ2-1|.
TGCAGCGTTGGGGCCGCGTACAATGAGCAGTTCTTC
CSVGAAYNEQFF
>TRBV19|TRBJ2-1|TRBD2
TGTGCCAGTAGTACTAGGACTAGCGGGAGTACCTACAATGAGCAGTTCTTC
CASSTRTSGSTYNEQFF
>TRBV5-1|TRBJ1-2|.
TGCGCCAGCAGCTTGGCCCCGGGGGGCGACGGTGGCTACACCTTC
CASSLAPGGDGGYTF
>TRBV18|TRBJ2-7|.
TGTGCCAGCTCACCTAGAGAGGGCGAGCAGTACTTC
CASSPREGEQYF